This is a list of T cell receptor beta chains from one sample in a study of T cell responses to AZD1222 COVID-19 vaccine. The table came from immunoSEQ multiplex PCR; TCRdb's copy has only in-frame clones and leaves some out. The table has about 100,000 clones, 88% seen once. Material: peripheral blood, obtained on day 0 of AZD1222 vaccination. The receptor set was obtained from an adult in good health. CDR3s include the opening cysteine and the closing phenylalanine or tryptophan. Each record gives: J gene, V gene, D gene, clone size, CDR3 protein, CDR3 DNA. D genes are given only for firm matches. Size is omitted from some rows. Given values are once, few, many or a class for expanded clones.

>TRBJ2-3|TRBV7-9|TRBD2|NA
CASSSLTSGRALMQYF
TGTGCCAGCAGCTCCCTGACTAGCGGGAGGGCTCTTATGCAGTATTTT
>TRBJ1-5|TRBV5-1|NA|NA
CASSLSGGEPQHF
TGCGCCAGCAGCTTGTCGGGGGGTGAGCCCCAGCATTTT
>TRBJ1-2|TRBV11-2|NA|NA
CASSLGGSSYGYTF
TGTGCCAGCAGCTTAGGGGGCAGTAGCTATGGCTACACCTTC
>TRBJ1-4|TRBV7-2|NA|NA
CASSLAAGATNEKLFF
TGTGCCAGCAGCTTAGCGGCAGGTGCAACTAATGAAAAACTGTTTTTT
>TRBJ1-2|TRBV30|TRBD1|NA
CAWSVGTGSGYTF
TGTGCCTGGAGTGTAGGGACAGGGAGTGGCTACACCTTC
>TRBJ2-7|TRBV5-1|NA|NA
CASSLEGGTYEQYF
TGCGCCAGCAGCTTGGAGGGCGGGACGTACGAGCAGTACTTC
>TRBJ2-2|TRBV21-1|NA|NA
CASNPTGANTGELFF
TGTGCCAGCAACCCGACAGGGGCGAACACCGGGGAGCTGTTTTTT
>TRBJ1-2|TRBV30|NA|NA
CACTPQAGGGRYGYTF
TGTGCCTGTACCCCCCAGGCGGGAGGTGGGAGATATGGCTACACCTTC
>TRBJ2-1|TRBV5-8|NA|NA
CASSLAGFYNEQFF
TGTGCCAGCAGCTTGGCAGGGTTCTACAATGAGCAGTTCTTC
>TRBJ2-7|TRBV28|TRBD1|NA
CASSPPGQRISYEQYF
TGTGCCAGCAGTCCTCCGGGACAGAGGATTTCCTACGAGCAGTACTTC
>TRBJ1-4|TRBV19|NA|NA
CASSFRIGRLFF
TGTGCCAGTAGTTTTAGGATCGGTCGTCTGTTTTTT
>TRBJ1-5|TRBV6-5|TRBD1|NA
CASSSRGGWNQPQHF
TGTGCCAGCAGTTCCCGAGGGGGCTGGAATCAGCCCCAGCATTTT
>TRBJ1-4|TRBV6-5|NA|NA
CASTLLHNEKLFF
TGTGCCAGCACGTTACTTCATAATGAAAAACTGTTTTTT
>TRBJ1-6|TRBV28|TRBD1|NA
CASSFIGTGATNSPLHF
TGTGCCAGCAGTTTTATTGGGACAGGGGCGACTAATTCACCCCTCCACTTT
>TRBJ2-7|TRBV29-1|NA|NA
CSVQGGGVYEQYF
TGCAGCGTCCAAGGCGGGGGCGTCTACGAGCAGTACTTC
>TRBJ1-3|TRBV5-1|TRBD1|NA
CASSDGTDPYSGNTIYF
TGCGCCAGCAGCGACGGGACAGATCCTTACTCTGGAAACACCATATATTTT
>TRBJ2-3|TRBV11-1|TRBD1|NA
CASRDATGTDTQYF
TGTGCCAGCAGAGATGCGACAGGGACAGATACGCAGTATTTT
>TRBJ2-4|TRBV6-5|NA|NA
CASIAKNIQYF
TGTGCCAGTATAGCCAAAAACATTCAGTACTTC
>TRBJ2-7|TRBV5-1|NA|NA
CASSNPGTSYEQYF
TGCGCCAGCAGTAATCCCGGGACGTCCTACGAGCAGTACTTC
>TRBJ2-5|TRBV7-2|NA|NA
CASSALTQETQYF
TGTGCCAGCAGCGCCCTGACGCAAGAGACCCAGTACTTC
>TRBJ1-5|TRBV18|TRBD1|NA
CASSGTGENQPQHF
TGTGCCAGCTCAGGGACAGGGGAAAATCAGCCCCAGCATTTT
>TRBJ2-7|TRBV11-1|TRBD2|once
CASSPEAGVSYEQYF
TGTGCCAGCAGCCCCGAGGCGGGGGTATCCTACGAGCAGTACTTC
>TRBJ1-5|TRBV2|NA|once
CASRREGSNQPQHF
TGTGCCAGCAGGCGGGAGGGGAGCAATCAGCCCCAGCATTTT
>TRBJ1-2|TRBV28|NA|NA
CASTSVAGDRGGYTF
TGTGCCAGCACTTCCGTTGCGGGGGACCGCGGGGGCTACACCTTC
>TRBJ2-1|TRBV19|TRBD2|NA
CASSISSGSRSYNEQFF
TGTGCCAGTAGTATCTCTAGCGGGAGCCGCTCCTACAATGAGCAGTTCTTC
>TRBJ1-1|TRBV11-3|NA|NA
CASSLNYMNTEAFF
TGTGCCAGCAGCTTAAACTACATGAACACTGAAGCTTTCTTT
>TRBJ1-2|TRBV4-1|NA|NA
CASSQDGVGAPNYGYTF
TGCGCCAGCAGCCAAGATGGGGTGGGGGCTCCAAACTATGGCTACACCTTC
>TRBJ2-5|TRBV15|TRBD2|NA
CATSRAGGWETQYF
TGTGCCACCAGCAGAGCGGGAGGGTGGGAGACCCAGTACTTC
>TRBJ1-2|TRBV5-6|NA|NA
CASSLGPVINYGYTF
TGTGCCAGCAGCTTGGGTCCAGTGATTAACTATGGCTACACCTTC
>TRBJ2-3|TRBV7-2|NA|NA
CASRDGRSSTDTQYF
TGTGCCAGCAGGGACGGACGGTCTAGCACAGATACGCAGTATTTT
>TRBJ2-2|TRBV4-1|NA|once
CASSPSWSERGELFF
TGCGCCAGCAGCCCCTCGTGGTCCGAACGCGGGGAGCTGTTTTTT
>TRBJ2-1|TRBV28|TRBD2|NA
CASSPWTSGRASEQFF
TGTGCCAGCAGTCCGTGGACTAGCGGGAGGGCCTCTGAGCAGTTCTTC
>TRBJ2-1|TRBV29-1|NA|NA
CSVQDYNEQFF
TGCAGCGTTCAGGATTACAATGAGCAGTTCTTC
>TRBJ1-5|TRBV2|NA|NA
CASSTGWGEPQHF
TGTGCCAGCAGTACGGGCTGGGGGGAGCCCCAGCATTTT
>TRBJ2-7|TRBV28|NA|once
CASSGAYYEQYF
TGTGCCAGCAGTGGGGCTTACTACGAGCAGTACTTC
>TRBJ2-7|TRBV18|TRBD2|NA
CASSPLSSGSRNEQYF
TGTGCCAGCTCACCACTCTCTAGCGGGAGTCGTAACGAGCAGTACTTC
>TRBJ1-3|TRBV2|NA|once
CASNPGFSGNTIYF
TGTGCCAGCAATCCGGGGTTCTCTGGAAACACCATATATTTT
>TRBJ2-4|TRBV5-1|TRBD2|few
CASSLDSGTSGYKNIQYF
TGCGCCAGCAGCTTGGATTCAGGGACTAGCGGATACAAAAACATTCAGTACTTC
>TRBJ2-7|TRBV5-1|NA|NA
CASSPEGQNEQYF
TGCGCCAGCAGCCCGGAGGGCCAGAACGAGCAGTACTTC